The entry below gives a single T cell receptor beta chain sequence along with its context. Data came from immunoSEQ multiplex PCR; TCRdb stores just in-frame clones and leaves some out. The data show about 74,000 clones, more than 85% seen once. V lost 5 bases, J lost 7 bases, and 15 bases lay in between. Germline V gene sequence: CDR1 MDHEN, CDR2 SYDVKM. The CDR3 covers 14 residues. This entry belongs to a study of technical replicates of blood from a handful of donors. This clonotype originated in a human donor in good health. Sequencing was performed on T cells isolated from PBMCs. V usage is TRBV28 and J usage is TRBJ1-5; no definite D call. CDR3 residues: CASSTMLEIQPQHF. For the CDR3, the DNA is TGTGCCAGCAGTACTATGTTGGAAATCCAGCCCCAGCATTTT.